Listed here are 9 T cell receptor beta chains from one sample, sequenced in a study of blood T cell repertoires in COVID-19. Some clones are missing from TCRdb's copy, which holds only in-frame ones; the method was immunoSEQ multiplex PCR. The sample has 150,000 to 200,000 clones, roughly 79% seen once. Source material: peripheral blood. The source is a woman of 80 years or more with acute or convalescent COVID-19.

The V gene is TRBV5-4, the J gene TRBJ2-7, with 10 bases lining up with TRBD2. The CDR3 extends over 15 amino acids. With 4 bases clipped from V and 6 bases from J, the junction kept 10 bases outside the gene matches. Germline V lookup: CDR1 SGHNT, CDR2 YYREEE (reference sequence). CDR3 protein: CASSTPSGSLSEQYF. CDR3 sequence (DNA): TGTGCCAGCAGCACGCCTAGCGGGAGTTTAAGCGAGCAGTACTTC.

The chain couples TRBV5-1 to TRBJ1-2; 9 bases fit TRBD1. CDR1 and CDR2 (germline): SGHRS, YFSETQ. V lost 1 base to trimming and J lost 5 bases; unmatched junction nucleotides: 12. This CDR3 comprises 17 residues. CDR3 nucleotide sequence: TGCGCCAGCAGCTTGTCGACTGGAACAGGGGGCAAATATGGCTACACCTTC. This encodes CASSLSTGTGGKYGYTF.

The chain combines TRBV2 with TRBJ2-5; 9 bases are shared with TRBD2. V trimming: 9 bases; J trimming: 4 bases; junction bases outside the gene matches: 9. From germline, CDR1 is SNHLY and CDR2 FYNNEI. CDR3 size: 14 residues. Written as DNA, the CDR3 is TGTGCCAGTGGCTTCGGGACTAGCCTAGAGACCCAGTACTTC. Its translation: CASGFGTSLETQYF.

The J gene is TRBJ2-2, the V gene TRBV24-1; no definite D call. V was shortened by 3 bases and J by 3 bases, with 4 bases between the two germline ends. This CDR3 comprises 13 residues. Germline CDR1 and CDR2: KGHDR and SFDVKD. For the CDR3, the DNA is TGTGCCACCAGTGATGGAGACACCGGGGAGCTGTTTTTT. This gives the protein CATSDGDTGELFF.

The chain is built from TRBV6-1 and TRBJ2-7; D is possibly TRBD2 (5 bases). Looked up from germline, CDR1 is MNHNS and CDR2 is SASEGT. This CDR3 is built from 14 residues. V was pared by 0 bases and J by 5 bases, with 11 bases between. The CDR3 here is CASSEAGSSNEQYF. CDR3 bases: TGTGCCAGCAGTGAAGCAGGGAGCTCTAACGAGCAGTACTTC.

V usage is TRBV25-1 and J usage is TRBJ2-3, with 7 positions matching TRBD2. With 3 bases clipped from V and 3 bases from J, the junction kept 9 bases outside the gene matches. CDR1 and CDR2 from the germline V gene are MGHDK and SYGVNS. The CDR3 totals 16 residues. The DNA for the CDR3 is TGTGCCAGCAGTGAGGGTACGGGAGGTCGGACAGATACGCAGTATTTT. Amino acids: CASSEGTGGRTDTQYF.

The chain combines TRBV5-4 with TRBJ2-3, with 11 bases identical to TRBD2. The CDR3 is 16 residues long. Germline V gene lookup returns CDR1 SGHNT and CDR2 YYREEE (reference sequence). V lost 2 bases and J lost 6; bases outside the gene matches: 8. CDR3: CASSLGTSGHPDTQYF. CDR3 in DNA: TGTGCCAGCAGCTTAGGGACTAGCGGCCACCCCGATACGCAGTATTTT. Looking up the rest from reference TRBV5-4 and TRBJ2-3 gives the full variable domain: ETGVTQSPTHLIKTRGQQVTLRCSSQSGHNTVSWYQQALGQGPQFIFQYYREEENGRGNFPPRFSGLQFPNYSSELNVNALELDDSALYLCASSLGTSGHPDTQYFGPGTRLTVL.

The chain employs TRBV6-2 or TRBV6-3 and TRBJ1-3; D remains ambiguous. This CDR3 is 16 amino acids long. Between the trimmed V and J ends, which lost 2 bases and 0 bases, there was a span of 11 bases. Germline V gene data show CDR1 as MNHEY and CDR2 as SVGEGT. In DNA, the CDR3 is TGTGCCAGCAGTTACGCTCAGGCCTTCTCTGGAAACACCATATATTTT. Its protein product is CASSYAQAFSGNTIYF.

CDR3: CASNRDSVGGNTIYF. Written as DNA, the CDR3 is TGTGCCAGTAACCGAGACAGCGTCGGGGGAAACACCATATATTTT. V usage is TRBV19 and J usage is TRBJ1-3, with D perhaps matching TRBD1 (5 bases). Germline-derived CDR1 and CDR2 are LNHDA and SQIVND (reference sequence). This CDR3 spans 15 amino acids. The V end was cut by 7 bases, the J end by 4 bases, with 17 bases between.